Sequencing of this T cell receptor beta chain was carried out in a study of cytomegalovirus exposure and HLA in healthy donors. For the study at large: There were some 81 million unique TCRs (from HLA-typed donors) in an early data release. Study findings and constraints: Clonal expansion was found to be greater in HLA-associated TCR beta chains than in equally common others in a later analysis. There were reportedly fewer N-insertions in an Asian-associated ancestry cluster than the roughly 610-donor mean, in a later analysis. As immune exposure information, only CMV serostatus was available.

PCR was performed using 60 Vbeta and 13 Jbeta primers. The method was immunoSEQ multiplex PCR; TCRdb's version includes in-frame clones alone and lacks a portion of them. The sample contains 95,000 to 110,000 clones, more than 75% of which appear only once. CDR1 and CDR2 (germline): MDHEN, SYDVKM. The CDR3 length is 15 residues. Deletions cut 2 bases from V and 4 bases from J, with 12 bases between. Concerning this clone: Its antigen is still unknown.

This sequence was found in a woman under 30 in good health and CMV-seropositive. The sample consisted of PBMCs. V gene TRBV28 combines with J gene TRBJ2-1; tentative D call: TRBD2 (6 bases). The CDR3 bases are TGTGCCAGCAGTTTAAGCTTAGGACTATACAATGAGCAGTTCTTC. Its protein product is CASSLSLGLYNEQFF.